Shown below are 17 T cell receptor beta chains from a single sample sequenced in a study of T cell changes during pregnancy in multiple sclerosis. Sequenced by immunoSEQ multiplex PCR; TCRdb stores in-frame clones only, minus some. Of approximately 70,000 clones in the sample, 90% to 95% were seen once. Sequenced here: peripheral blood, sampled in the third trimester of pregnancy. These receptors came from a female donor with multiple sclerosis, enrolled in a pregnancy study.

The chain recombines TRBV7-9 with TRBJ2-1, with D possibly being TRBD2 (6 bases). The length of the CDR3 is 15 residues. CDR1 and CDR2 from the germline V gene are SEHNR and FQNEAQ (reference sequence). Between the trimmed V and J ends, which lost 2 bases and 2 bases, there was a span of 10 bases. CDR3 in DNA: TGTGCCAGCAGCTTATCGGCGGGAACCTACAATGAGCAGTTCTTC. The encoded protein is CASSLSAGTYNEQFF.

DNA of the CDR3: TGTGCCAGCAGCTTAACAGGGGTAGATGGCTACACCTTC. This codes for CASSLTGVDGYTF. The chain couples TRBV7-2 to TRBJ1-2; 7 bases agree with TRBD1. Trimming removed 2 bases from V and 6 bases from J; junction bases left unmatched: 3. The CDR3 extends over 13 amino acids. Germline V lookup: CDR1 SGHTA, CDR2 FQGNSA.

This chain links TRBV9 with TRBJ2-6, with TRBD1 matching over 7 bases. Germline loops: CDR1 SGDLS, CDR2 YYNGEE. This CDR3 has 16 residues. V shed 7 bases, J shed 0 bases, and the junction held 7 bases outside the gene matches. This CDR3 reads CASADRVSSGANVLTF. The CDR3 bases are TGTGCCAGCGCCGACAGGGTAAGCTCTGGGGCCAACGTCCTGACTTTC.

The rearrangement uses TRBV13 and TRBJ2-2, with 8 bases matching TRBD2. Losses at the gene ends were 2 bases for V and 4 bases for J; bases not matched to a gene: 9. The CDR3 has 17 residues. The germline V gene encodes CDR1 PRHDT and CDR2 FYEKMQ (reference sequence). For the CDR3, the DNA is TGTGCCAGCAGCTTATATCCGGGAGGGCCCATCACCGGGGAGCTGTTTTTT. It encodes CASSLYPGGPITGELFF.

This clone was observed once. CDR3 coding DNA: TGTGCCAGCGGATCCCCGGGCGGGACAGGGAGGGCCAAAAACATTCAGTACTTC. Translated, it gives CASGSPGGTGRAKNIQYF. This chain uses TRBV28 with TRBJ2-4; 9 bases match TRBD1. Germline V CDR1 and CDR2: MDHEN, SYDVKM. The CDR3 sequence is 18 residues long. The trim removed 8 bases at V and 1 base at J, leaving 15 bases unmatched.

CDR3 sequence (DNA): TGTGCCACCCGGGGTTTGGGACAGGGGGCAGGAAACACCATATATTTT. Amino acids: CATRGLGQGAGNTIYF. The chain is built from TRBV19 and TRBJ1-3; 12 nucleotides align to TRBD1. V was pared by 10 bases and J by 4 bases, with 11 bases of the junction left unmatched. CDR3 length: 16 residues. From germline, CDR1 is LNHDA and CDR2 SQIVND (reference sequence).

The chain joins TRBV5-6 to TRBJ1-2; the match to TRBD1 covers 7 bases. V lost 3 bases and J lost 4; bases outside the gene matches: 9. The CDR3 has 15 residues. Per germline, CDR1 SGHDT and CDR2 YYEEEE. The CDR3, as DNA: TGTGCCAGCAGCTCCCTACCGGGACAGACCTATGGCTACACCTTC. It codes for CASSSLPGQTYGYTF.

This rearrangement joins TRBV9 to TRBJ2-1; 8 bases match TRBD2. The CDR3 sequence is 13 residues long. CDR1 is SGDLS and CDR2 is YYNGEE in the germline V gene. V dropped 0 bases and J dropped 9; count of bases not matched to a gene: 2. The CDR3 here is CASSVGGTSEQFF. The CDR3 DNA reads as TGTGCCAGCAGCGTAGGAGGGACTAGTGAGCAGTTCTTC.

The V and J genes are TRBV28 and TRBJ2-7; D might be TRBD1 (5 bases). The CDR3 runs 17 residues. Germline-derived CDR1 and CDR2 are MDHEN and SYDVKM. V lost 2 bases and J lost 5, with 22 bases in between. CDR3 in DNA: TGTGCCAGCAGTTTAGAGGTATGGTTCGGACAAAATAACGAGCAGTACTTC. This gives the protein CASSLEVWFGQNNEQYF.

The chain carries TRBV27 and TRBJ2-5; no reliable D call. This CDR3 spans 13 amino acids. V dropped 4 bases and J dropped 4 bases, with 10 bases sitting between them. CDR1 MNHEY and CDR2 SMNVEV come from the germline V gene (reference sequence). In DNA, the CDR3 is TGTGCCAGCAGTTACCGGGTCTTAGAGACCCAGTACTTC. Amino acids: CASSYRVLETQYF.

CDR3 bases: TGTGCCAGCTCGCACATAGGACAGAGCTCCTACAATGAGCAGTTCTTC. It specifies CASSHIGQSSYNEQFF. V gene TRBV18 combines with J gene TRBJ2-1, with D possibly being TRBD1 (6 bases). Trimming left V 6 bases short and J 0 bases short, with 15 bases between. The CDR3 contains 16 residues. The germline V gene encodes CDR1 KGHSH and CDR2 LQKENI.

V and J are TRBV28 and TRBJ2-7; 10 positions match TRBD1. J lost 2 bases, V lost 4 bases, and 11 bases had no gene match. The CDR3 is made up of 17 amino acids. Germline V CDR1 and CDR2: MDHEN, SYDVKM. The CDR3 protein is CASSSRDRGRTPYEQYF. For the CDR3, the DNA is TGTGCCAGCAGTTCCCGGGACAGGGGCCGAACTCCCTACGAGCAGTACTTC.

This chain joins TRBV6-1 and TRBJ1-3; TRBD1 is a possible D gene (6 bases). V dropped 6 bases and J dropped 4 bases, with 10 bases sitting between them. The V gene's germline CDR1 is MNHNS and CDR2 SASEGT. The CDR3 is made up of 13 amino acids. The CDR3 nucleotides are TGTGCCAGCAGGGCCGGACAGGGAAACACCATATATTTT. It translates to CASRAGQGNTIYF.

The chain recombines TRBV28 with TRBJ1-2; a possible D gene is TRBD1 (5 bases). V was trimmed by 5 bases and J by 2 bases, leaving 12 bases between them. This CDR3 region has 14 residues. Germline V gives CDR1 MDHEN, CDR2 SYDVKM. CDR3 protein: CASSPQGANYGYTF. CDR3 DNA: TGTGCCAGCAGTCCTCAGGGCGCCAACTATGGCTACACCTTC.

The chain uses TRBV7-2 and TRBJ2-5; 7 nucleotides line up with TRBD2. CDR1 and CDR2 from the germline V gene are SGHTA and FQGNSA. CDR3 size: 16 residues. Trimming took 0 bases from V and 1 from J; bases not matched to a gene: 5. This CDR3 is CASSLALAAPQETQYF. CDR3 bases: TGTGCCAGCAGCTTAGCCCTAGCGGCACCCCAAGAGACCCAGTACTTC.

This clone was seen a handful of times. This chain joins TRBV28 and TRBJ2-3; TRBD1 matches at 8 bases. J lost 0 bases, V lost 5 bases, and 7 bases had no gene match. The CDR3 spans 16 residues. CDR1 is MDHEN and CDR2 is SYDVKM in the germline V gene. As DNA, the CDR3 is TGTGCCAGCAGTGCAGGGGGCCCCTTTAGCACAGATACGCAGTATTTT. Its protein is CASSAGGPFSTDTQYF. The variable domain in full, completed from reference TRBV28 and TRBJ2-3, reads DVKVTQSSRYLVKRTGEKVFLECVQDMDHENMFWYRQDPGLGLRLIYFSYDVKMKEKGDIPEGYSVSREKKERFSLILESASTNQTSMYLCASSAGGPFSTDTQYFGPGTRLTVL.

This sequence joins TRBV5-6 and TRBJ2-7; the match to TRBD1 covers 9 bases. The length of the CDR3 is 14 residues. The germline V gene encodes CDR1 SGHDT and CDR2 YYEEEE. With V trimmed by 4 bases and J by 5 bases, 7 bases remained unmatched. CDR3 sequence reads: CASSRGQGLDEQYF. In DNA form, the CDR3 reads TGTGCCAGCAGCAGGGGACAGGGACTTGACGAGCAGTACTTC.